This TCR beta chain was identified in a study of OX40 agonist ivuxolimab in advanced cancers. General observations from the study: Averaged across samples, CD8+ T cells carried more expanded clones than CD4+ did.

On this clone itself: No antigen is known for it.

CDR3 length: 14 amino acids. Germline CDR1 reads MDHEN; CDR2 reads SYDVKM. Trimming cost V 4 bases and J 5 bases; bases outside gene matches: 7. This table comes from immunoSEQ multiplex PCR, and its TCRdb copy is limited to in-frame clones, with some not included. The sample includes almost 80,000 clones, around 87% of them seen just once. The chain has TRBV28 and TRBJ1-2; 7 bases fit TRBD1. The clonotype was recovered from an adult with an advanced solid tumor such as melanoma, head and neck, liver or kidney cancer. This specimen was CD4+ or CD8+ T cells sorted from blood, taken in a trial of the OX40 agonist ivuxolimab. CDR3 DNA: TGTGCCAGCAGTTCCCCGGGGACAGCTTATGGCTACACCTTC. Translated: CASSSPGTAYGYTF.